The T cell receptor (beta chain) described here comes from a study of T cell responses to AZD1222 COVID-19 vaccine (TCRdb year 2021). With regard to the full study: TCR sequencing covered roughly 230 trial participants: 200 to 220 given two doses of AZD1222 and 26 given two doses of MenACWY control vaccine. Enrollment into the trials was organized by age into subgroups of 18-55, 56-69 and 70-plus years, and those subgroups contained approximately 160, 26 and 62 TCR-sequenced participants, respectively. Summary of the overall study and its limitations: Epitopes outside the regions mutated in the B.1.351 and B.1.1.7 variants were reportedly recognized by nearly half of the unique spike-specific TCRs. Vaccine-associated CD4 TCRs spanned the whole spike protein, with dominant responses in regions 160-218 and 743-854. Because no day 14 peak-response samples were available, repertoires were characterized only after the peak T cell response. After two AZD1222 doses, spike-specific TCR breadth and depth were significantly higher than at day 0 and than in MenACWY recipients. In the small 56-69-year group, the increase in depth fell short of significance, most likely because of low power. Participants were mostly white British, with more females than males. The authors suggested clonal diversity may have been underestimated. Only five to seven AZD1222 recipients were SARS-CoV-2 seropositive at baseline, limiting conclusions about previously exposed vaccinees.

Between the V and J ends, shortened by 3 bases and 1 base respectively, the junction contains 15 bases. The CDR3, from cysteine to phenylalanine, totals 16 residues. Only CDR3 DNA is held: 48 bases, read in frame from base 1. Looking up the germline V gene yields CDR1 SGDLS and CDR2 YYNGEE. A note on this clone: The antigen this receptor binds is unknown. Base-call qualities are not available, and no considerably larger clone is one nucleotide away.

The sample's time point label is to be understood as: about 28 days (+/-7) after the second vaccine dose. AZD1222 recipients whose second dose came at about 4 weeks and those whose second dose came at about 12 weeks were combined into one group, since spike-specific TCR depth and breadth did not differ between the two schedules. Vaccinee samples came from UK trials COV001 and COV002, including a single-blind randomized controlled phase 2/3 trial of AZD1222 (ChAdOx1 nCoV-19) in healthy adults. For TCRbeta chain sequencing, PBMC samples were collected from trial participants at day 0 and at day 28 after the second dose. The CDR3 regions of human TCRbeta chains were subjected to immunosequencing. Per the authors' processing: TCRs in the repertoires were compared against a reference library of SARS-CoV-2-specific TCRs that had been generated with the MIRA antigen-specificity platform. Breadth was defined as the fraction of unique TCRs that were SARS-CoV-2-associated, and depth was defined as the fraction of total T cells that were SARS-CoV-2-associated. Using the MIRA data, every spike-specific TCR was mapped to the spike region that the TCR reacted to and assigned to either a CD4 or a CD8 class. Log10-transformed breadth and depth values were compared by one-way ANOVA with Sidak's multiple comparisons tests. TCRdb obtained this table from immuneACCESS and retained in-frame rearrangements with V and J assigned. These tables miss some clones; where compared with another copy, unresolved V genes account for less than half of the shortfall, and the remainder is unexplained. The D gene and trimming were derived from the DNA, and the V and J assignments and clone size from that table. Within this sample are tens of thousands of clones, with about 91% of them counted one time only. The top ten constitute approximately 2.4% of the sample.

The TCR was taken from an adult who received the AZD1222 COVID-19 vaccine. The rearranged chain carries TRBV9 and TRBJ2-3, with a weak D call of TRBD1 (5 bases match). The sample in question was peripheral blood, obtained 28 days after the second AZD1222 dose. DNA sequence: TGTGCCAGCAGCGCGGACATGCCGGGCGGCACAGATACGCAGTATTTT. Translated, this gives CASSADMPGGTDTQYF.